This T cell receptor beta chain is from a study of T cells in Graves' hyperthyroidism and ophthalmopathy. For the study at large: It was at initial diagnosis, before any treatment, that peripheral blood was collected. Study-wide findings and caveats: Expanded thyroid clonotypes (above 0.001) were mostly also found in blood.

Exclusions: uncontrolled infection, other autoimmune disease, pregnancy, lactation. This clonotype was counted ten times or more. Its matching antigen is unknown. The CDR3 covers 15 residues. The germline gives CDR1 MDHEN, CDR2 SYDVKM. The V and J ends lost 8 bases and 0 bases respectively, with 14 bases between them. TCR beta CDR3 regions were amplified from RNA transcripts. HTBI primers were used for first-round RT-PCR of the TCR CDR3. TCRdb processed the multiplex PCR reads anew with MiXCR; each CDR3 protein has one entry. The repertoire consists of around 400,000 distinct CDR3 sequences, with 13% occurring once and the leading ten covering around a tenth.

Material: blood. The chain carries TRBV28 and TRBJ1-3, with D perhaps matching TRBD1 (5 bases). The clonotype originates from a woman younger than 30 with Graves' hyperthyroidism. CDR3 in amino acids: CASLDAGSSGNTIYF. CDR3 in DNA: TGTGCCAGCCTCGACGCAGGGTCCTCTGGAAACACCATATATTTT.